These 22 T cell receptor beta chains share one sample of origin, sequenced in a study of T cell changes during pregnancy in multiple sclerosis (dated by TCRdb to the late 2010s). Receptor amplification or capture employed the immunoSEQ multiplex PCR assay. TCRdb mirrors the immuneACCESS table, restricted to in-frame sequences. Some clones are absent from its copies; in checked studies, under half trace to an unresolved V gene, and the reason for the others is unknown. This sample holds tens of thousands of clones; around 92% were observed only once. About 2.5% of the sample goes to the ten largest clones. This specimen consisted of peripheral blood, obtained in the third trimester of pregnancy. Receptor source: a female donor in good health, enrolled as a control in a pregnancy study.

The V and J genes are TRBV7-2 and TRBJ2-7, with 11 bases lining up with TRBD1. Unmatched junction bases numbered 3, after V lost 5 bases and J lost 0 bases. This CDR3 is built from 15 residues. CDR1 is SGHTA and CDR2 is FQGNSA in the germline V gene. The CDR3 is CASSPGTGGSYEQYF. CDR3 DNA: TGTGCCAGCAGCCCTGGGACAGGGGGCTCCTACGAGCAGTACTTC.

The V gene is TRBV27, the J gene TRBJ1-1; tentatively, D is TRBD1 (6 bases). Germline loops: CDR1 MNHEY, CDR2 SMNVEV (reference sequence). V lost 7 bases and J 0 bases, leaving 12 bases between the germline ends. The CDR3 runs to 14 residues. The CDR3 nucleotides are TGTGCCAGCAAACTACAGGGTTTGAACACTGAAGCTTTCTTT. Encoded protein: CASKLQGLNTEAFF.

This rearrangement joins TRBV4-1 to TRBJ2-3, with a tentative D call TRBD2 (6 bases). Germline CDR1 and CDR2: MGHRA and YSYEKL. V lost 1 base, J lost 2 bases, and 10 bases lay in between. This CDR3 region has 15 residues. CDR3 sequence reads: CASSQGERVTDTQYF. Written as DNA, the CDR3 is TGCGCCAGCAGCCAAGGGGAGCGGGTCACAGATACGCAGTATTTT.

This clone was seen a single time. The V call is TRBV28, the J call TRBJ2-7; 7 positions agree with TRBD2. The CDR3 totals 14 residues. The junction had 2 bases not matched to a gene; V was cut back by 2 bases and J by 1 base. Germline V gives CDR1 MDHEN, CDR2 SYDVKM. The CDR3 bases are TGTGCCAGCAGTTTAACCGGGAGGTCCTACGAGCAGTACTTC. Protein: CASSLTGRSYEQYF.

This chain links TRBV4-2 with TRBJ2-1; TRBD2 matches 11 bases. Germline CDR1 is LGHNA and CDR2 is YNFKEQ. This CDR3 is 15 amino acids long. The J segment lost 7 bases and the V segment lost 5 bases, leaving 7 bases of the junction unmatched. DNA of the CDR3: TGTGCCAGCAGCTTAGCGGGGGGGCAGGGGAATGAGCAGTTCTTC. It codes for CASSLAGGQGNEQFF.

The chain joins TRBV15 to TRBJ2-7; maybe TRBD2 (6 bases). Germline V gene data show CDR1 as LNHNV and CDR2 as YYDKDF (reference sequence). The CDR3 consists of 14 residues. Trimming left V 0 bases short and J 5 bases short, with 11 bases between. CDR3 bases: TGTGCCACCAGCAGAGATCCGGGGGTAGACGAGCAGTACTTC. As protein: CATSRDPGVDEQYF.

This clone was detected only a few times. The chain employs TRBV6-5 and TRBJ1-6; tentatively, D is TRBD1 (5 bases). Per the germline V gene, CDR1 is MNHEY and CDR2 is SVGAGI. The length of the CDR3 is 16 residues. Trimming stripped 3 bases from V and 5 bases from J, with 14 bases between. The CDR3: CASSYYPGRNNSPLHF. The CDR3 DNA follows: TGTGCCAGCAGTTATTATCCAGGGAGGAATAATTCACCCCTCCACTTT.

V is TRBV30 and J is TRBJ2-3; 9 bases line up with TRBD1. Germline V lookup: CDR1 GTSNPN, CDR2 SVGIG (reference sequence). J was trimmed by 2 bases and V by 1 base; bases with no gene match: 10. The CDR3 loop spans 17 amino acids. The DNA of the CDR3 is TGTGCCTGGAGTGGGACAGGGGACAACGGAATCACAGATACGCAGTATTTT. This codes for CAWSGTGDNGITDTQYF.

This rearrangement joins TRBV12-2 to TRBJ2-7; TRBD1, the table's D call, lacks a check against the DNA. TRBV12-2 corresponds to a pseudogene. This CDR3 is 17 amino acids long. The CDR3 loop reads CASRLALTAIRSYEQYF. The CDR3 region has the DNA TGTGCAAGTCGCTTAGCGCTCACGGCCATCAGGTCCTACGAGCAGTACTTC.

The V gene is TRBV28, the J gene TRBJ2-7; weak D call: TRBD2 (6 bases). The germline CDR1 and CDR2 sequences are MDHEN and SYDVKM. V was cut by 5 bases and J by 2 bases, with 13 bases left in between. The CDR3 is 14 residues long. CDR3 in DNA: TGTGCCAGCAGTACCGGGGAGGAGCCCTACGAGCAGTACTTC. Amino acids: CASSTGEEPYEQYF.

The V and J genes are TRBV30 and TRBJ2-3; 12 bases match TRBD2. The CDR3 totals 21 residues. V shed 3 bases, J shed 3 bases, and the junction held 22 bases outside the gene matches. CDR1 is GTSNPN, CDR2 SVGIG, per germline (reference sequence). CDR3 sequence: CAWRGGARWTSGIKRTDTQYF. The CDR3 DNA reads as TGTGCCTGGAGAGGGGGGGCACGATGGACTAGCGGGATAAAGAGGACAGATACGCAGTATTTT.

The gene calls are TRBV5-6 and TRBJ1-1; D is ambiguous. V gave up 7 bases and J gave up 0 bases, with 19 bases separating them. The CDR3 totals 16 residues. CDR1 and CDR2 from the germline V gene are SGHDT and YYEEEE. The DNA for the CDR3 is TGTGCCAGCTCCAACCTCCTGGGCGGGATGAACACTGAAGCTTTCTTT. Its translation is CASSNLLGGMNTEAFF.

This chain joins TRBV7-9 and TRBJ2-1, with D perhaps TRBD1 (6 bases). Germline CDR1 SEHNR, CDR2 FQNEAQ (reference sequence). The CDR3 contains 15 residues. Trimming cost V 2 bases and J 7 bases, with 15 bases left between them. CDR3: CASSLSRRGENEQFF. CDR3 DNA: TGTGCCAGCAGCTTAAGCCGCAGGGGCGAGAATGAGCAGTTCTTC.

The chain joins TRBV6-1 to TRBJ2-3; TRBD2 is a possible D gene (6 bases). The length of the CDR3 is 14 residues. Germline V gene lookup returns CDR1 MNHNS and CDR2 SASEGT. Deletions cut 6 bases from V and 4 bases from J, with 14 bases between. The chain's CDR3 is CASRTRDLPDTQYF. CDR3 DNA sequence: TGTGCCAGCAGGACTAGGGACCTCCCAGATACGCAGTATTTT.

The chain has TRBV19 and TRBJ2-7; 12 positions agree with TRBD2. The CDR3 sequence is 14 residues long. The V gene's germline CDR1 is LNHDA and CDR2 SQIVND (reference sequence). V shed 4 bases and J 4 bases; nucleotides not matched to a gene: 2. The DNA for the CDR3 is TGTGCCAGTAGTACAGGGACTAGCGGGTACGAGCAGTACTTC. Translation: CASSTGTSGYEQYF.

The V call is TRBV4-2, the J call TRBJ1-5; D is perhaps TRBD1 (5 bases). The germline V gene has CDR1 LGHNA and CDR2 YNFKEQ. Trimming pared 2 bases from V and 7 bases from J, leaving 12 bases between. The CDR3 runs 14 residues. CDR3 coding DNA: TGTGCCAGCAGCCAATCCGCAGGGCCACAGCCCCAGCATTTT. Translated: CASSQSAGPQPQHF.

The chain employs TRBV7-3 and TRBJ2-2, with 7 bases fitting TRBD2. This CDR3 spans 14 amino acids. Germline loops: CDR1 SGHTA, CDR2 FQGTGA. The ends lost 5 bases at V and 2 bases at J; junction bases unmatched: 2. CDR3 bases: TGTGCCAGCAGCCGGGACTATAACACCGGGGAGCTGTTTTTT. Protein: CASSRDYNTGELFF.

The rearrangement links TRBV5-1 to TRBJ2-3; tentatively, D is TRBD2 (5 bases). Per the germline V gene, CDR1 is SGHRS and CDR2 is YFSETQ. Trimming cost V 6 bases and J 0 bases, with 11 bases left between them. The CDR3 spans 14 residues. The CDR3 spells CASTLVTSTDTQYF. DNA for the CDR3: TGCGCCAGCACACTAGTGACTAGCACAGATACGCAGTATTTT.

The chain couples TRBV18 to TRBJ1-1; weak D call: TRBD1 (5 bases). The CDR3 is 15 residues long. The V gene's germline CDR1 is KGHSH and CDR2 LQKENI. V dropped 3 bases and J dropped 0 bases, with 11 bases sitting between them. CDR3 bases: TGTGCCAGCTCACCTAACGGACAAGTGAACACTGAAGCTTTCTTT. It yields the protein CASSPNGQVNTEAFF.

This clone showed up just once. The chain uses TRBV2 and TRBJ2-7, with TRBD2 matching 7 bases. The CDR3 has 11 residues. The ends lost 8 bases at V and 7 bases at J; junction bases unmatched: 5. From germline, CDR1 is SNHLY and CDR2 FYNNEI. CDR3 sequence reads: CASAEAGEQYF. Here the CDR3 DNA reads TGTGCCAGCGCCGAAGCGGGAGAGCAGTACTTC.

This rearrangement joins TRBV28 to TRBJ2-5; the match to TRBD2 covers 12 bases. V lost 1 base to trimming and J lost 2 bases; unmatched junction nucleotides: 2. CDR3 length equals 16 residues. CDR1 and CDR2 (germline): MDHEN, SYDVKM. As DNA, the CDR3 is TGTGCCAGCAGTTTATCCCTAGCGGGGGGGCAAGAGACCCAGTACTTC. Translation: CASSLSLAGGQETQYF.

V usage is TRBV27 and J usage is TRBJ2-7; 7 bases are a match to TRBD2. Germline-derived CDR1 and CDR2 are MNHEY and SMNVEV (reference sequence). The CDR3 totals 14 residues. Trimming took 6 bases from V and 1 from J; bases not matched to a gene: 6. CDR3 amino acids: CASSPGGGSYEQYF. The CDR3, as DNA: TGTGCCAGCAGCCCGGGAGGCGGGTCCTACGAGCAGTACTTC.